Reported below is one TCR beta chain. Its antigen remains unknown. 60 Vbeta and 13 Jbeta primers were used in PCR. TCRdb keeps only in-frame clones here, not all; method: immunoSEQ multiplex PCR. There are some 130,000 clones in the sample; around 75% occur only once, and about 3.1% lies in the top ten. Germline assignment: CDR1 SNHLY and CDR2 FYNNEI. This CDR3 comprises 15 residues. The V and J ends lost 2 bases and 4 bases respectively, with 14 bases between them. This sample is part of a study of cytomegalovirus exposure and HLA in healthy donors. Broader study findings: Near-uniform donor sequencing depth was presumed by presence/absence analyses.

The chain employs TRBV2 and TRBJ1-1; no clear D gene. The sequence came from a man in his forties or fifties in good health and CMV-seronegative. What was sequenced was PBMCs. CDR3 DNA sequence: TGTGCCAGCAGTGAAATAATCGGTTCTACCACTGAAGCTTTCTTT. Protein: CASSEIIGSTTEAFF. Full variable domain (rest looked up from reference TRBV2 and TRBJ1-1): EPEVTQTPSHQVTQMGQEVILRCVPISNHLYFYWYRQILGQKVEFLVSFYNNEISEKSEIFDDQFSVERPDGSNFTLKIRSTKLEDSAMYFCASSEIIGSTTEAFFGQGTRLTVV.